One and the same sample provided the 15 T cell receptor beta chains below, sequenced in a study of blood T cell repertoires in COVID-19. Profiled with immunoSEQ multiplex PCR; TCRdb holds only in-frame clones, not every one. Of hundreds of thousands of clones in the sample, about four fifths were seen once. The sample consisted of peripheral blood. Receptors originate from a woman in her 70s with acute or convalescent COVID-19.

This chain uses TRBV7-2 with TRBJ1-3, with 7 bases lining up with TRBD1. The CDR3 runs 16 residues. Germline V CDR1 and CDR2: SGHTA, FQGNSA. The ends lost 0 bases at V and 4 bases at J; junction bases unmatched: 6. CDR3 nucleotides: TGTGCCAGCAGCTTAGCATTGACAGGGTCAGGAAACACCATATATTTT. It codes for CASSLALTGSGNTIYF.

V usage is TRBV6-1 and J usage is TRBJ2-4; D is unclear. CDR1 is MNHNS and CDR2 is SASEGT in the germline V gene. V lost 0 bases, J lost 15 bases, and 15 bases lay in between. The CDR3 loop spans 13 amino acids. The CDR3 protein is CASSEAVSLRLYF. CDR3 DNA: TGTGCCAGCAGTGAAGCTGTGAGCCTACGCCTGTACTTC.

The rearrangement uses TRBV20-1 and TRBJ1-2; a possible D gene is TRBD1 (6 bases). From germline, CDR1 is DFQATT and CDR2 SNEGSKA (reference sequence). Trimming removed 3 bases at V and 0 bases at J, with 11 bases between. The CDR3 extends over 14 amino acids. The CDR3 reads CSASRGGANYGYTF. The CDR3 nucleotides read TGCAGTGCTAGTCGAGGGGGAGCTAACTATGGCTACACCTTC.

The J gene is TRBJ1-5, the V gene TRBV11-2; D call uncertain. In germline, CDR1 is SGHAT, CDR2 FQNNGV. Deletions cut 2 bases from V and 7 bases from J, with 9 bases between. This CDR3 is built from 13 residues. This chain's CDR3 is CASSLYKEQPQHF. The CDR3 DNA sequence: TGTGCCAGCAGCTTATATAAGGAGCAGCCCCAGCATTTT.

The chain couples TRBV7-9 to TRBJ2-6; possible D gene TRBD2, 6 bases. CDR1 and CDR2 (germline): SEHNR, FQNEAQ (reference sequence). This CDR3 comprises 16 residues. V was pared by 1 base and J by 4 bases, with 11 bases between. The CDR3 region has the DNA TGTGCCAGCAGCTTAGAAGGAGGGGCCGGGGCCAACGTCCTGACTTTC. Translated: CASSLEGGAGANVLTF.

The V call is TRBV7-2, the J call TRBJ2-3; D may be TRBD2 (6 bases). The V and J ends lost 2 bases and 5 bases respectively, with 17 bases between them. This CDR3 is 16 amino acids long. In germline, CDR1 is SGHTA, CDR2 FQGNSA. CDR3 nucleotides: TGTGCCAGCAGCTTATTTCGGGGCGTGGGGGGAGATACGCAGTATTTT. It encodes CASSLFRGVGGDTQYF.

This chain connects TRBV5-1 to TRBJ1-6, with no clear D. V was clipped by 4 bases and J by 2 bases, with 16 bases between them. CDR3 size: 17 residues. The germline V gene encodes CDR1 SGHRS and CDR2 YFSETQ. In DNA form, the CDR3 reads TGCGCCAGCAGCACGGGGAACGGTCTGGCCTATAATTCACCCCTCCACTTT. Amino acid sequence: CASSTGNGLAYNSPLHF.

V and J are TRBV5-1 and TRBJ1-3; D gene ambiguous. The germline V gene has CDR1 SGHRS and CDR2 YFSETQ. V was shortened by 3 bases and J by 0 bases, with 13 bases between the two germline ends. The CDR3 is made up of 16 amino acids. The CDR3 loop is CASSSQEVNSGNTIYF. CDR3 nucleotide sequence: TGCGCCAGCAGCTCCCAGGAGGTTAACTCTGGAAACACCATATATTTT.

The genes are TRBV7-2 and TRBJ1-4; 11 nucleotides align to TRBD1. This CDR3 has 15 residues. The V gene's germline CDR1 is SGHTA and CDR2 FQGNSA. After removal of 1 base from V and 8 bases from J, the junction contained 3 bases not matched to a gene. CDR3 in DNA: TGTGCCAGCAGCTTAGGAGGGACAGGGGGAGAAAAACTGTTTTTT. It yields the protein CASSLGGTGGEKLFF.

This chain connects TRBV6-5 to TRBJ2-4, with TRBD1 matching 10 bases. Trimming removed 6 bases from V and 8 bases from J; junction bases left unmatched: 7. There are 14 residues in the CDR3. Germline values: CDR1 MNHEY, CDR2 SVGAGI. CDR3: CASRAGTGEDIQYF. In nucleotides, the CDR3 is TGTGCCAGCAGGGCCGGGACAGGGGAGGACATTCAGTACTTC.

The chain recombines TRBV19 with TRBJ2-7; 7 bases agree with TRBD1. The CDR3 length is 14 residues. The V segment lost 3 bases and the J segment 2 bases; nucleotides outside the gene matches: 4. The germline CDR1 and CDR2 sequences are LNHDA and SQIVND (reference sequence). CDR3 in DNA: TGTGCCAGTAGTATCCGGGACAGAGCCTACGAGCAGTACTTC. Amino acids: CASSIRDRAYEQYF.

This chain joins TRBV15 and TRBJ2-7, with TRBD1 matching 9 bases. V lost 3 bases and J lost 6; bases outside the gene matches: 0. The CDR3 loop spans 12 amino acids. Germline CDR1 and CDR2: LNHNV and YYDKDF (reference sequence). CDR3 region: CATSRDRGEQYF. The CDR3 DNA follows: TGTGCCACCAGCAGGGACAGGGGCGAGCAGTACTTC.

The V call is TRBV27, the J call TRBJ1-3; D is uncertain. CDR1 MNHEY and CDR2 SMNVEV come from the germline V gene (reference sequence). This CDR3 is 13 amino acids long. Trimming stripped 4 bases from V and 0 bases from J, with 4 bases between. CDR3 nucleotide sequence: TGTGCCAGCAGTTCAAACTCTGGAAACACCATATATTTT. Translating gives CASSSNSGNTIYF.

This chain joins TRBV10-3 and TRBJ1-2; D call uncertain. The CDR3 covers 14 residues. Trimming took off 1 base at V and 1 base at J, with 7 bases between the two ends. Germline loops: CDR1 ENHRY, CDR2 SYGVKD. CDR3 bases: TGTGCCATCAGTGAGTTGACTTTTAACTATGGCTACACCTTC. The encoded protein is CAISELTFNYGYTF.

In regard to this clone: Possible read error: a much larger clone is one base away. The chain has TRBV5-8 and TRBJ1-1; D gene ambiguous. The CDR3 is made up of 13 amino acids. V gave up 1 base and J gave up 4 bases, with 8 bases separating them. Germline V lookup: CDR1 SGHTS, CDR2 YDEGEE. CDR3 nucleotide sequence: TGTGCCAGCAGCTTGTTACAGACCACTGAAGCTTTCTTT. This codes for CASSLLQTTEAFF.